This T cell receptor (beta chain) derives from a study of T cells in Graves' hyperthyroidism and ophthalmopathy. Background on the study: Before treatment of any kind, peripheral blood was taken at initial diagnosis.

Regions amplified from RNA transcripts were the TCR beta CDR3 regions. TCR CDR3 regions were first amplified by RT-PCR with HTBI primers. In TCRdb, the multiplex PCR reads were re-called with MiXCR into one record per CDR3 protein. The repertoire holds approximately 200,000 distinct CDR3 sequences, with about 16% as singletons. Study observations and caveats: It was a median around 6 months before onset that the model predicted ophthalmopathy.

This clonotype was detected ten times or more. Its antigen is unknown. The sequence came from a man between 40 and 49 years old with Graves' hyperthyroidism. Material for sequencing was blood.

The CDR3 DNA sequence: TGCGCCAGCAGCTTGAATCAGGTCAAAGAGACCCAGTACTTC. Protein product: CASSLNQVKETQYF. This chain links TRBV5-1 with TRBJ2-5, with D unresolved. The V gene lost 1 base and the J gene lost 3 bases, with 10 bases spanning the gap. This CDR3 spans 14 amino acids. Germline values: CDR1 SGHRS, CDR2 YFSETQ.